The clone carrying this T cell receptor (beta chain) came up once. The data originate from a study of blood T cell repertoires in COVID-19. The CDR3 is made up of 16 amino acids. Across over 20 US areas, participants ranged in age from about 18 to 90 years. Clinical history as reported by participants underpinned cohort assignment. TCRdb's table, derived via immunoSEQ multiplex PCR, lists solely in-frame clones and lacks some. The profile shows under 200,000 clones, 88% of them singletons. The sequenced material came from PBMCs or T cells enriched from blood (not recorded which). This chain connects TRBV21-1 to TRBJ2-2; the DNA was not used to check the table's D call, TRBD2. TRBV21-1 is shown as a pseudogene. The sequence was obtained from a woman aged 50 to 60 who had recovered from COVID-19. CDR3 amino acids: CASSRIAGLNTGELFF. The CDR3 DNA follows: TGTGCCAGCAGCAGGATAGCGGGGCTCAACACCGGGGAGCTGTTTTTT.